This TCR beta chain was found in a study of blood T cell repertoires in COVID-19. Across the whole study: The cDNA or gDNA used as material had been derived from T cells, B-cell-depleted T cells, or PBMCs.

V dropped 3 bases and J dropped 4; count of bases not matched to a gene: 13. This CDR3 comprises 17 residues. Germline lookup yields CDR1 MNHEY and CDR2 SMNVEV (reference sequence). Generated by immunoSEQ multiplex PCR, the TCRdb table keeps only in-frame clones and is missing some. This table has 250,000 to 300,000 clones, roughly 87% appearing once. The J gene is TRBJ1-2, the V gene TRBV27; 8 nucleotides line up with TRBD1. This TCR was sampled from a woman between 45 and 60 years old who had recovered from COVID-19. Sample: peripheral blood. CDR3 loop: CASSFSPGGVRAYGYTF. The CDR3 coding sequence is TGTGCCAGCAGTTTTTCCCCAGGGGGCGTGCGGGCCTATGGCTACACCTTC.